A selection of T cell receptor beta chains follows, all from one sample in a study of cytomegalovirus exposure and HLA in healthy donors. TCRdb's table, derived via immunoSEQ multiplex PCR, lists solely in-frame clones and lacks some. The sample includes about 170,000 clones, 75% to 90% of them seen just once. Sequencing used PBMCs. These receptors were taken from a girl aged 2-10 years in good health and CMV-seropositive. The CDR3 runs from the conserved cysteine through the conserved F or W. Each record gives: clone size, V gene, J gene, D gene, CDR3 DNA, CDR3 protein. A D gene is named only where the DNA matches it firmly. For some rows the clone size is stated as once, few or many, or as a class when expanded; others skip it.

clone_size: -; v_call: TRBV6-5; j_call: TRBJ1-2; d_call: -; cdr3_nt: TGTGCCAGCAGTTATAATAAGAGGGGGTTTGTAACCTTC; cdr3_aa: CASSYNKRGFVTF
clone_size: few; v_call: TRBV5-4; j_call: TRBJ2-1; d_call: -; cdr3_nt: TGTGCCAGCAGCTTGGGGTTTGTGGGGAGCTCCTACAATGAGCAGTTCTTC; cdr3_aa: CASSLGFVGSSYNEQFF
clone_size: once; v_call: TRBV6-1; j_call: TRBJ2-7; d_call: TRBD2; cdr3_nt: TGTGCCAGCGGTCTTAGGAGCGGGAGGGCCGACGAGCAGTACTTC; cdr3_aa: CASGLRSGRADEQYF
clone_size: -; v_call: TRBV28; j_call: TRBJ2-5; d_call: -; cdr3_nt: TGTGCCAGCCGAGGCGAGACCCAGTACTTC; cdr3_aa: CASRGETQYF
clone_size: -; v_call: TRBV30; j_call: TRBJ1-5; d_call: -; cdr3_nt: TGTGCCTGGAGTGGGCAGGTCAATCAGCCCCAGCATTTT; cdr3_aa: CAWSGQVNQPQHF
clone_size: -; v_call: TRBV7-9; j_call: TRBJ2-7; d_call: TRBD2; cdr3_nt: TGTGCCAGCAGGGAACTAGCGGGAGATCTTGGCGAGCAGTACTTC; cdr3_aa: CASRELAGDLGEQYF
clone_size: -; v_call: TRBV5-1; j_call: TRBJ2-7; d_call: -; cdr3_nt: TGCGCCAGCAGCTTGGTGACAGTAACCTACGAGCAGTACTTC; cdr3_aa: CASSLVTVTYEQYF
clone_size: -; v_call: TRBV1; j_call: TRBJ2-1; d_call: -; cdr3_nt: TGCACCAGCAGCCAACTTCGGCCCAACCGCGGGTCTAGCGGGAGTAACTACAATGAGCAGTTCTTC; cdr3_aa: CTSSQLRPNRGSSGSNYNEQFF
clone_size: -; v_call: TRBV29-1; j_call: TRBJ2-1; d_call: TRBD2; cdr3_nt: TGCAGCGTTGGGACTAGCAGCGGCTACAATGAGCAGTTCTTC; cdr3_aa: CSVGTSSGYNEQFF
clone_size: few; v_call: TRBV30; j_call: TRBJ2-1; d_call: -; cdr3_nt: TGTGCCTGGAGTGTACGAGGGTCGGGTGAGCAGTTCTTC; cdr3_aa: CAWSVRGSGEQFF
clone_size: -; v_call: TRBV5-6; j_call: TRBJ1-4; d_call: TRBD1; cdr3_nt: TGTGCCAGCAGCTCCGAATGGACAGGGAATGAAAAACTGTTTTTT; cdr3_aa: CASSSEWTGNEKLFF
clone_size: -; v_call: TRBV4-2; j_call: TRBJ2-5; d_call: -; cdr3_nt: TGTGCCAGCAGCCCGTTGACAGTCCAAGAGACCCAGTACTTC; cdr3_aa: CASSPLTVQETQYF
clone_size: -; v_call: TRBV30; j_call: TRBJ2-1; d_call: -; cdr3_nt: TGTGCCTGGAGTCCTGGGCGGGGGCGGAATGAGCAGTTCTTC; cdr3_aa: CAWSPGRGRNEQFF
clone_size: -; v_call: TRBV5-1; j_call: TRBJ1-1; d_call: TRBD1; cdr3_nt: TGCGCCAGCAGTTCACAGGGGGTATCAACTGAAGCTTTCTTT; cdr3_aa: CASSSQGVSTEAFF
clone_size: -; v_call: TRBV4-2; j_call: TRBJ1-5; d_call: -; cdr3_nt: TGTGCCAGCAGCCAAGAAACGCGGAACGCCTATCAGCCCCAGCATTTT; cdr3_aa: CASSQETRNAYQPQHF
clone_size: -; v_call: TRBV30; j_call: TRBJ2-6; d_call: -; cdr3_nt: TGTGCCTGGAGTCGAGACAGCTCTGGGGCCAACGTCCTGACTTTC; cdr3_aa: CAWSRDSSGANVLTF
clone_size: -; v_call: TRBV9; j_call: TRBJ1-2; d_call: TRBD1; cdr3_nt: TGTGCCAGCAGCGCCCCCAAGACAGGGGGGGACTATGGCTACACCTTC; cdr3_aa: CASSAPKTGGDYGYTF
clone_size: -; v_call: TRBV2; j_call: TRBJ1-2; d_call: TRBD1; cdr3_nt: TGTGCCAGCAGTGAGGGCCGTAGAGGGGGCGGCTATGGCTACACCTTC; cdr3_aa: CASSEGRRGGGYGYTF
clone_size: -; v_call: TRBV2; j_call: TRBJ2-1; d_call: TRBD1; cdr3_nt: TGTGCCAGCAGTGGGGACAGGGGGGGGTACAATGAGCAGTTCTTC; cdr3_aa: CASSGDRGGYNEQFF
clone_size: -; v_call: TRBV13; j_call: TRBJ2-3; d_call: -; cdr3_nt: TGTGCCAGCAGCTTCCTGCGGGACAGAACCACAGATACGCAGTATTTT; cdr3_aa: CASSFLRDRTTDTQYF
clone_size: few; v_call: TRBV2; j_call: TRBJ2-1; d_call: TRBD1; cdr3_nt: TGTGCCAGCAGTTCTCTTATACAGGGGAATGAGCAGTTCTTC; cdr3_aa: CASSSLIQGNEQFF
clone_size: once; v_call: TRBV6-1; j_call: TRBJ2-5; d_call: TRBD2; cdr3_nt: TGTGCCAGCAGGGGACTAGCGGCGAAGGGAGGGCAGTACTTC; cdr3_aa: CASRGLAAKGGQYF
clone_size: few; v_call: TRBV7-6; j_call: TRBJ1-1; d_call: -; cdr3_nt: TGTGCCAGCAGCGTCGGGATGGGCACTGAAGCTTTCTTT; cdr3_aa: CASSVGMGTEAFF
clone_size: -; v_call: TRBV18; j_call: TRBJ1-1; d_call: -; cdr3_nt: TGTGCCAGCTCACCACGGTCCGCGGGGAACACTGAAGCTTTCTTT; cdr3_aa: CASSPRSAGNTEAFF
clone_size: -; v_call: TRBV30; j_call: TRBJ2-1; d_call: -; cdr3_nt: TGTGCCTGGAGAACGGGGAATAATGAGCAGTTCTTC; cdr3_aa: CAWRTGNNEQFF
clone_size: -; v_call: TRBV2; j_call: TRBJ2-1; d_call: -; cdr3_nt: TGTGCCAGCAATCATACAGACAGATACAATGAGCAGTTCTTC; cdr3_aa: CASNHTDRYNEQFF
clone_size: few; v_call: TRBV7-9; j_call: TRBJ2-5; d_call: -; cdr3_nt: TGTGCCAGCAGCCCGCAAGAGACCCAGTACTTC; cdr3_aa: CASSPQETQYF
clone_size: -; v_call: TRBV27; j_call: TRBJ2-1; d_call: TRBD2; cdr3_nt: TGTGCCAGCAGTTTGCTAGCGGGCGACGGGCAGTTCTTC; cdr3_aa: CASSLLAGDGQFF
clone_size: -; v_call: TRBV30; j_call: TRBJ1-5; d_call: -; cdr3_nt: TGTGCCTGGAGTACAGCTCGGAACCAGCCCCAGCATTTT; cdr3_aa: CAWSTARNQPQHF
clone_size: once; v_call: TRBV7-9; j_call: TRBJ1-3; d_call: -; cdr3_nt: TGTGCCAGCCGGTGGGGGGACGGAAACACCATATATTTT; cdr3_aa: CASRWGDGNTIYF
clone_size: -; v_call: TRBV19; j_call: TRBJ1-5; d_call: -; cdr3_nt: TGTGCCAGCCGTGGCAGGGGTAATCAGCCCCAGCATTTT; cdr3_aa: CASRGRGNQPQHF
clone_size: -; v_call: TRBV4-1; j_call: TRBJ1-1; d_call: -; cdr3_nt: TGCGCCAGCAGCCAAGATCAATGGGGGGAGAATGAAGCTTTCTTT; cdr3_aa: CASSQDQWGENEAFF
clone_size: -; v_call: TRBV30; j_call: TRBJ2-5; d_call: TRBD2; cdr3_nt: TGTGCCTGGAGTAGCGGGAGGTTGGAGACCCAGTACTTC; cdr3_aa: CAWSSGRLETQYF
clone_size: -; v_call: TRBV9; j_call: TRBJ1-2; d_call: -; cdr3_nt: TGTGCCAGCAGCGTAGGTTCCCCCCCAGGCTACACCTTC; cdr3_aa: CASSVGSPPGYTF
clone_size: -; v_call: TRBV5-1; j_call: TRBJ2-2; d_call: TRBD1; cdr3_nt: TGCGCCAGCAGCAGTACTGGACAGGGCGGGGAGCTGTTTTTT; cdr3_aa: CASSSTGQGGELFF
clone_size: -; v_call: TRBV18; j_call: TRBJ2-7; d_call: -; cdr3_nt: TGTGCCAGCTCACCTTGGGCGTACGAGCAGTACTTC; cdr3_aa: CASSPWAYEQYF
clone_size: -; v_call: TRBV2; j_call: TRBJ1-5; d_call: -; cdr3_nt: TGTGCCAGCAGTGACCGGTCGGTCAGGGTTCATTTT; cdr3_aa: CASSDRSVRVHF
clone_size: -; v_call: TRBV7-3; j_call: TRBJ2-2; d_call: TRBD2; cdr3_nt: TGTGCCAGCAGCGGGGGGGGAATGGGCACCGGGGAGCTGTTTTTT; cdr3_aa: CASSGGGMGTGELFF
clone_size: -; v_call: TRBV6-1; j_call: TRBJ2-5; d_call: -; cdr3_nt: TGTGCCAGCAGTGAACAGGCTGGGCAAGAGACCCAGTACTTC; cdr3_aa: CASSEQAGQETQYF
clone_size: once; v_call: TRBV5-1; j_call: TRBJ2-7; d_call: TRBD2; cdr3_nt: TGCGCCAGCAGCTACGGGACTAGCGGGAGGTATCTCGAGCAGTACTTC; cdr3_aa: CASSYGTSGRYLEQYF
clone_size: -; v_call: TRBV5-4; j_call: TRBJ2-2; d_call: -; cdr3_nt: TGTGCCAGCAGCTTGAGGGGCGGAGTGAACACCGGGGAGCTGTTTTTT; cdr3_aa: CASSLRGGVNTGELFF
clone_size: -; v_call: TRBV29-1; j_call: TRBJ2-1; d_call: TRBD2; cdr3_nt: TGCAGCGTTGAACGAGGGGTCGGGGGGGTGTGGTACAATGAGCAGTTCTTC; cdr3_aa: CSVERGVGGVWYNEQFF
clone_size: -; v_call: TRBV18; j_call: TRBJ2-5; d_call: -; cdr3_nt: TGTGCCAGCTCACCTCCGTACCAAGAGACCCAGTACTTC; cdr3_aa: CASSPPYQETQYF
clone_size: once; v_call: TRBV5-5; j_call: TRBJ2-2; d_call: TRBD1; cdr3_nt: TGTGCCAGCAGCCTGGGGACAGGGGGCATCTCCGGGGAGCTGTTTTTT; cdr3_aa: CASSLGTGGISGELFF
clone_size: -; v_call: TRBV27; j_call: TRBJ2-1; d_call: TRBD1; cdr3_nt: TGTGCCAGCAGTCCCCTCGAGGGGGCAGGTGAGCAGTTCTTC; cdr3_aa: CASSPLEGAGEQFF
clone_size: -; v_call: TRBV30; j_call: TRBJ1-2; d_call: -; cdr3_nt: TGTGCCTGGAGTGGCAGCTATGGCTACACCTTC; cdr3_aa: CAWSGSYGYTF
clone_size: -; v_call: TRBV28; j_call: TRBJ1-1; d_call: -; cdr3_nt: TGTGCCAGCAGGCAGGGATGGACTGAAGCTTTCTTT; cdr3_aa: CASRQGWTEAFF
clone_size: -; v_call: TRBV28; j_call: TRBJ2-1; d_call: TRBD2; cdr3_nt: TGTGCCAGCAGCCCGGCTAGCGGGAGGAGTAATGAGCAGTTCTTC; cdr3_aa: CASSPASGRSNEQFF
clone_size: -; v_call: TRBV4-1; j_call: TRBJ1-5; d_call: -; cdr3_nt: TGCGCCAGCAGCCAACGGATAGACTATAATCAGCCCCAGCATTTT; cdr3_aa: CASSQRIDYNQPQHF
clone_size: -; v_call: TRBV6-1; j_call: TRBJ2-3; d_call: TRBD1; cdr3_nt: TGTGCCAGCAGCCGGGACAGTTTCACAGATACGCAGTATTTT; cdr3_aa: CASSRDSFTDTQYF
clone_size: once; v_call: TRBV7-9; j_call: TRBJ1-2; d_call: -; cdr3_nt: TGTGCCAGCAGCTTCGGGAAGAACTATGGCTACACCTTC; cdr3_aa: CASSFGKNYGYTF